This T cell receptor beta chain was captured by sequencing in a study of blood T cell repertoires in COVID-19. The wider study: The United States, Italy and Spain were the sources of the acute and convalescent COVID-19 samples. From T cells, B-cell-depleted T cells, or PBMCs came the material, which was cDNA or gDNA.

V shed 3 bases and J shed 4 bases, with 11 bases lying between them. The CDR3 runs 14 residues. Germline V gene lookup returns CDR1 SEHNR and CDR2 FQNEAQ (reference sequence). Assay used: immunoSEQ multiplex PCR; TCRdb lists only in-frame clones, some missing. This table holds fewer than 250,000 clones, about four fifths found once. Material for sequencing was peripheral blood. This rearrangement joins TRBV7-9 to TRBJ2-3, with a tentative D call TRBD2 (7 bases). The clonotype comes from a woman aged 80 or older with acute or convalescent COVID-19. CDR3 protein: CASSFRGAPDTQYF. CDR3 coding DNA: TGTGCCAGCAGCTTCCGGGGGGCTCCAGATACGCAGTATTTT.